The following is a TCR beta chain sequence with its context. Its target is not known. These data are taken from a study of cytomegalovirus exposure and HLA in healthy donors. Study-wide background: A preliminary data release comprised tens of millions of unique TCRs obtained from HLA-typed donors. Findings and limits, study-wide: A reported reduction in N-insertions relative to the roughly 710-donor mean was seen in an Asian-associated ancestry cluster in a later analysis. Another analysis was done later, and it associated approximately 17,000 TCR beta sequences with HLA alleles at 0.05 false discovery rate.

Researchers ran the PCR with 60 Vbeta and 13 Jbeta primers. Assay used: immunoSEQ multiplex PCR; TCRdb lists only in-frame clones, some missing. The table records around 170,000 clones, around 80% of them present only once. V was clipped by 0 bases and J by 5 bases; unmatched bases: 10. From germline, CDR1 is SGDLS and CDR2 YYNGEE. The CDR3 runs to 16 residues. The receptor's source is a man between 40 and 49 years old in good health and CMV-seronegative. V and J are TRBV9 and TRBJ1-2; 7 bases align to TRBD1. The sample comprised PBMCs. In DNA form, the CDR3 reads TGTGCCAGCAGCGTAGGGGACAGCCCTCGATTGTATGGCTACACCTTC. This translates into CASSVGDSPRLYGYTF.